A single sample gave rise to the 8 T cell receptor beta chains below, sequenced in a study of shared clonotypes between healthy human individuals. This table comes from immunoSEQ multiplex PCR, and its TCRdb copy is limited to in-frame clones, with some not included. The table lists some 530,000 clones, about 84% of them singletons. The specimen was PBMCs. The source is a middle-aged woman in good health. Some clones in this sample may be carry-over from other donors' samples.

In the case of this clone: A read error is likely here: a far larger clone is one base away. The sample carries other DNA sequences with the same CDR3. The V and J genes are TRBV7-9 and TRBJ1-3; D remains ambiguous. Germline-derived CDR1 and CDR2 are SEHNR and FQNEAQ (reference sequence). This CDR3 region has 12 residues. DNA of the CDR3: TGCGCCAGCAGTCCCTCTGGAAACACCATATATTTT. Its protein is CASSPSGNTIYF. Using reference TRBV7-9 and TRBJ1-3 for the parts outside the CDR3, the full variable domain is DTGVSQNPRHKITKRGQNVTFRCDPISEHNRLYWYRQTLGQGPEFLTYFQNEAQLEKSRLLSDRFSAERPKGSFSTLEIQRTEQGDSAMYLCASSPSGNTIYFGEGSWLTVV.

J is TRBJ1-5 and V is TRBV28; D remains unclear. The V gene's germline CDR1 is MDHEN and CDR2 SYDVKM. Deletions cut 4 bases from V and 9 bases from J, with 10 bases between. The CDR3 contains 12 residues. CDR3 loop: CASSYPPGPQHF. The CDR3 DNA reads as TGTGCCAGCAGTTACCCCCCTGGGCCCCAGCATTTT. The full variable domain, in which reference TRBV28 and TRBJ1-5 provide the parts outside the CDR3, is DVKVTQSSRYLVKRTGEKVFLECVQDMDHENMFWYRQDPGLGLRLIYFSYDVKMKEKGDIPEGYSVSREKKERFSLILESASTNQTSMYLCASSYPPGPQHFGDGTRLSIL.

This clone was seen just once. V and J are TRBV4-2 and TRBJ1-1; a possible D gene is TRBD1 (6 bases). The CDR3 has 16 amino acids. CDR1 and CDR2 from the germline V gene are LGHNA and YNFKEQ. V was trimmed by 0 bases and J by 5 bases, leaving 16 bases between them. The CDR3 spells CASSQDGAGARTEAFF. The CDR3, as DNA: TGTGCCAGCAGCCAAGACGGCGCGGGGGCGCGGACTGAAGCTTTCTTT.

The sample holds a few counts of this clone. V gene TRBV27 combines with J gene TRBJ2-1; possible D gene TRBD2, 6 bases. V shed 7 bases and J shed 6 bases, with 13 bases lying between them. CDR1 is MNHEY and CDR2 is SMNVEV in the germline V gene (reference sequence). The CDR3 consists of 13 residues. CDR3 protein: CASKAGPRNEQFF. CDR3 nucleotide sequence: TGTGCCAGCAAGGCGGGACCTCGCAATGAGCAGTTCTTC.

The CDR3 DNA reads as TGTGCCAGCAGTACGGGACTAGCGGGAGTTGCGGATACGCAGTATTTT. Translated: CASSTGLAGVADTQYF. The rearrangement links TRBV7-3 to TRBJ2-3; 14 bases line up with TRBD2. This CDR3 is built from 16 residues. After removal of 6 bases from V and 6 bases from J, the junction contained 8 bases not matched to a gene. The germline V gene encodes CDR1 SGHTA and CDR2 FQGTGA.

In regard to this clone: With a far larger clone one base away, a read error is the likely cause. This chain uses TRBV28 with TRBJ2-7; D may be TRBD1 (5 bases). Trimming stripped 1 base from V and 5 bases from J, with 9 bases between. From germline, CDR1 is MDHEN and CDR2 SYDVKM. CDR3 length: 13 amino acids. In DNA, the CDR3 is TGTGCCAGCAGTTTATTTGGGGCCCACGAGCAGTACTTC. It encodes CASSLFGAHEQYF.

As DNA, the CDR3 is TGTGCCAGCAGTTCCCCCACTAGCGGGAGGGACTATGAGCAGTTCTTC. Translating it yields CASSSPTSGRDYEQFF. V is TRBV28 and J is TRBJ2-1, with TRBD2 identical over 13 bases. V lost 4 bases to trimming and J lost 8 bases; unmatched junction nucleotides: 8. In germline, CDR1 is MDHEN, CDR2 SYDVKM. The CDR3 runs 16 residues.

V usage is TRBV27 and J usage is TRBJ2-1, with unresolved D. Germline values: CDR1 MNHEY, CDR2 SMNVEV (reference sequence). The CDR3 has 14 amino acids. Trimming stripped 3 bases from V and 0 bases from J, with 6 bases between. Here the CDR3 DNA reads TGTGCCAGCAGTTTTTTCAGCTCCTACAATGAGCAGTTCTTC. Amino acid sequence: CASSFFSSYNEQFF.